One and the same sample provided the 20 T cell receptor beta chains below, sequenced in a study of CD8+ T cells in alopecia areata. Sequencing relied on a cDNA template that was reverse transcribed from extracted RNA. Using immunoSEQ multiplex PCR, the repertoire was profiled, and TCRdb retains in-frame clones only, with some absent. The sample lists around 250,000 clones; approximately 61% were seen once. Sequenced material: CD4+ T cells sorted from blood, taken at week 0. These TCRs come from a human donor with alopecia areata.

CDR3 residues: CSASTGRNTEAFF. CDR3 nucleotides: TGCAGCGCCTCGACAGGGAGGAACACTGAAGCTTTCTTT. V usage is TRBV29-1 and J usage is TRBJ1-1, with 7 nucleotides matching TRBD1. Unmatched junction bases numbered 6, after V lost 7 bases and J lost 1 base. Germline CDR1 and CDR2: SQVTM and ANQGSEA. The CDR3 consists of 13 residues.

J is TRBJ1-3 and V is TRBV2, with D possibly TRBD1 on 5 matching bases. The V end lost 7 bases, the J end lost 2 bases, and 12 bases lay between the germline ends. Germline assignment: CDR1 SNHLY and CDR2 FYNNEI. This CDR3 contains 14 residues. The CDR3 sequence is CASKSQGPGNTIYF. CDR3 bases: TGTGCCAGCAAGAGCCAGGGTCCTGGAAACACCATATATTTT.

The sample holds a few counts of this clone. CDR3 sequence (DNA): TGCAGCACCGCCGGGACAGGGGCCCCAGATACGCAGTATTTT. This encodes CSTAGTGAPDTQYF. The V and J genes are TRBV29-1 and TRBJ2-3, with 10 bases aligning to TRBD1. This CDR3 has 14 residues. Germline CDR1 SQVTM, CDR2 ANQGSEA. V shed 8 bases, J shed 4 bases, and the junction held 9 bases outside the gene matches.

This clone was found a few times. The rearrangement joins TRBV29-1 to TRBJ1-2, with D perhaps TRBD1 (5 bases). With 5 bases removed from V and 2 bases from J, the gap between germline ends came to 9 bases. The CDR3 spans 12 residues. Germline V CDR1 and CDR2: SQVTM, ANQGSEA. The CDR3 nucleotides read TGCAGCGTTACCGACAGCAACTATGGCTACACCTTC. Translated, it gives CSVTDSNYGYTF.

The chain links TRBV5-1 to TRBJ2-2, with D perhaps TRBD2 (5 bases). This CDR3 has 16 residues. Trimming stripped 2 bases from V and 1 base from J, with 12 bases between. Per the germline V gene, CDR1 is SGHRS and CDR2 is YFSETQ. Here the CDR3 DNA reads TGCGCCAGCAGCTTACCGGGGTCTGGGAACACCGGGGAGCTGTTTTTT. Protein: CASSLPGSGNTGELFF.

The chain couples TRBV7-8 to TRBJ2-1; TRBD1 aligns across 7 bases. The CDR3 extends over 13 amino acids. Per the germline V gene, CDR1 is SGHVS and CDR2 is FQNEAQ. The junction had 0 bases not matched to a gene; V was cut back by 3 bases and J by 4 bases. The CDR3 loop reads CASSLGQYNEQFF. CDR3 in DNA: TGTGCCAGCAGCTTGGGACAGTACAATGAGCAGTTCTTC.

The chain links TRBV5-1 to TRBJ2-3; D call uncertain. From germline, CDR1 is SGHRS and CDR2 YFSETQ. The CDR3 length is 13 residues. V lost 3 bases to trimming and J lost 2 bases, with 7 bases between them. This chain's CDR3 is CASSSKATDTQYF. In DNA form, the CDR3 reads TGCGCCAGCAGCTCCAAGGCCACAGATACGCAGTATTTT. Complete variable domain (other parts from reference TRBV5-1 and TRBJ2-3): KAGVTQTPRYLIKTRGQQVTLSCSPISGHRSVSWYQQTPGQGLQFLFEYFSETQRNKGNFPGRFSGRQFSNSRSEMNVSTLELGDSALYLCASSSKATDTQYFGPGTRLTVL.

The gene calls are TRBV30 and TRBJ1-6; D is unclear. The germline gives CDR1 GTSNPN, CDR2 SVGIG (reference sequence). V gave up 8 bases and J gave up 9 bases, with 20 bases separating them. The CDR3 is 14 amino acids. In nucleotides, the CDR3 is TGTGCCGCCCCCCCGGACCGACCCAGTTCACCCCTCCACTTT. It yields the protein CAAPPDRPSSPLHF.

The gene calls are TRBV4-1 and TRBJ1-2; D is unresolved. V was clipped by 0 bases and J by 4 bases, with 12 bases between them. The CDR3 extends over 15 amino acids. Germline V gives CDR1 MGHRA, CDR2 YSYEKL. CDR3 in DNA: TGCGCCAGCAGCCAAGAGGGTCTGAGGATCTATGGCTACACCTTC. Protein sequence: CASSQEGLRIYGYTF.

This clone was counted only a few times. V usage is TRBV6-6 and J usage is TRBJ1-5; D gene unclear. V gave up 6 bases and J gave up 3 bases, with 15 bases separating them. CDR1 and CDR2 from the germline V gene are MNHNY and SVGAGI (reference sequence). The CDR3 is 15 residues long. The CDR3 DNA is TGTGCCAGCAGACTGGAAGGTCGGGACAATCAGCCCCAGCATTTT. Residues: CASRLEGRDNQPQHF.

The V and J genes are TRBV7-3 and TRBJ2-2, with no clear D. The germline CDR1 and CDR2 sequences are SGHTA and FQGTGA. The CDR3 contains 14 residues. V was cut by 6 bases and J by 2 bases, with 10 bases left in between. The CDR3: CASSHPLNTGELFF. DNA for the CDR3: TGTGCCAGCAGTCACCCACTCAACACCGGGGAGCTGTTTTTT.

The chain uses TRBV10-3 and TRBJ2-2; D might be TRBD1 or TRBD2, each matching 5 bases. CDR1 and CDR2 from the germline V gene are ENHRY and SYGVKD. The CDR3 consists of 15 residues. V lost 6 bases and J 6 bases, leaving 17 bases between the germline ends. The CDR3 DNA is TGTGCCATCAGAGAGAGGGGAGTCATTGCCGGGGAGCTGTTTTTT. Residues: CAIRERGVIAGELFF.

This clone appeared a single time. Other nucleotide sequences in the sample specify the same CDR3. The rearrangement uses TRBV30 and TRBJ1-1, with a weak D call TRBD1 (6 bases). The germline V gene encodes CDR1 GTSNPN and CDR2 SVGIG (reference sequence). The CDR3 is 13 amino acids. V lost 4 bases, J lost 2 bases, and 11 bases lay in between. CDR3 residues: CAWMGQLNTEAFF. As DNA, the CDR3 is TGTGCCTGGATGGGACAACTTAACACTGAAGCTTTCTTT.

The gene calls are TRBV29-1 and TRBJ1-2, with D possibly being TRBD1 (5 bases). The CDR3 extends over 12 amino acids. Deletions cut 4 bases from V and 3 bases from J, with 9 bases between. Germline CDR1 SQVTM, CDR2 ANQGSEA. The CDR3 bases are TGCAGCGTTGGGGGCACCCACTATGGCTACACCTTC. Translated, it gives CSVGGTHYGYTF.

Comment on this clone: The identical CDR3 is also encoded by other nucleotide sequences in the sample. V usage is TRBV23-1 and J usage is TRBJ2-5; D uncertain. TRBV23-1 is an ORF, and what it does is uncertain. The CDR3 is made up of 12 amino acids. V lost 0 bases and J lost 5, with 4 bases in between. DNA of the CDR3: TGCGCCAGCAGTCAATCACGGGAGACCCAGTACTTC. Translation: CASSQSRETQYF.

V usage is TRBV9 and J usage is TRBJ2-1; D tentatively reads TRBD1 or TRBD2 (5 bases each). There are 14 residues in the CDR3. From germline, CDR1 is SGDLS and CDR2 YYNGEE. The ends were cut back, 0 bases at V and 9 bases at J, with 13 bases in the middle. The CDR3 nucleotides read TGTGCCAGCAGCGTAGTATCAGGGCTAGCTGAGCAGTTCTTC. Protein: CASSVVSGLAEQFF.

The sample holds a few counts of this clone. The V and J genes are TRBV5-1 and TRBJ1-5; weak D call: TRBD1 (6 bases). Germline CDR1 and CDR2: SGHRS and YFSETQ. V lost 1 base to trimming and J lost 7 bases, with 9 bases between them. CDR3 length equals 13 residues. As DNA, the CDR3 is TGCGCCAGCAGCTTGACAGGGAACCAGCCCCAGCATTTT. Translating it yields CASSLTGNQPQHF.

This rearrangement joins TRBV27 to TRBJ2-5; D remains ambiguous. V lost 10 bases and J lost 12, with 24 bases in between. Germline V lookup: CDR1 MNHEY, CDR2 SMNVEV (reference sequence). This CDR3 region has 13 residues. CDR3 DNA: TGTGCCACCAAGGACCGTGGTCTTTTTGTGGAGTACTTC. The encoded protein is CATKDRGLFVEYF.

This chain joins TRBV27 and TRBJ2-1, with TRBD2 identical over 7 bases. CDR3 length equals 15 residues. Trimming took 6 bases from V and 0 from J; bases not matched to a gene: 5. Germline loops: CDR1 MNHEY, CDR2 SMNVEV (reference sequence). The CDR3 is CASSAGDYSYNEQFF. Written as DNA, the CDR3 is TGTGCCAGCAGCGCGGGGGACTACTCCTACAATGAGCAGTTCTTC.

The gene calls are TRBV27 and TRBJ2-7; tentative D call: TRBD2 (5 bases). Germline V lookup: CDR1 MNHEY, CDR2 SMNVEV (reference sequence). With 6 bases removed from V and 0 bases from J, the gap between germline ends came to 15 bases. This CDR3 contains 15 residues. Here the CDR3 reads CASSADGINSYEQYF. CDR3 nucleotide sequence: TGTGCCAGCAGCGCGGACGGGATTAACTCCTACGAGCAGTACTTC.